The present entry profiles one T cell receptor beta chain with its context. Its cognate antigen is unknown. Compared with germline, one end of the junction differs, possibly owing to a read error. The sample belongs to a study of post-analysis software for immune sequencing data. This CDR3 has 15 amino acids. Germline CDR1 reads SGHRS; CDR2 reads YFSETQ. Notes on the study in general: Controls had lower frequencies than patients of about 5 TRBV segments, which included TRBV5-6, TRBV5-1 and TRBV20-1.

Prepared TCR beta cDNA libraries contained unique molecular identifiers. TCRdb re-called the PCR reads with MiXCR, one entry per CDR3 protein. The top ten hold 7.5% to 8.5% of the sample, which has more than 350,000 distinct CDR3 sequences, about 40% seen once. The chain has TRBV5-1 and TRBJ2-3, with a tentative D call TRBD2 (5 bases). Sequenced sample: blood. The receptor was derived from a girl aged 2 to 10 with multiple sclerosis. The CDR3 reads CASSLVDGLTDTQYF. The CDR3 nucleotides read TGCGCCAGCAGCTTGGTAGACGGACTCACAGATACACAGTATTTT.